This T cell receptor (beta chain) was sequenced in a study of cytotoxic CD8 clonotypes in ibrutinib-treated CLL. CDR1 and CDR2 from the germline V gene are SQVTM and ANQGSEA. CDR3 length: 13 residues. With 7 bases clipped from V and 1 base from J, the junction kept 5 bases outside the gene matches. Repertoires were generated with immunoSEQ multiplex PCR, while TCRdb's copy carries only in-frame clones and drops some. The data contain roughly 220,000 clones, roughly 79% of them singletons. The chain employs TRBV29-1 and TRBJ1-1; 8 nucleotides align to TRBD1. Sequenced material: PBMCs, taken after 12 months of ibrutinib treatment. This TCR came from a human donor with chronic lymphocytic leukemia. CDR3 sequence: CSAAGTGNTEAFF. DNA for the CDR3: TGCAGCGCCGCGGGGACAGGGAACACTGAAGCTTTCTTT.